This T cell receptor (beta chain) was retrieved from a study of cytomegalovirus exposure and HLA in healthy donors. Study results and caveats: Owing to their indistinguishability, certain V segments, notably TRBV6-2 and TRBV6-3, were excluded. Researchers reportedly found TCR beta sequences accurately predicted most subjects' HLA-A and HLA-B alleles. In a later analysis, V- and J-gene trimming of beta chains associated with a DCLRE1C missense variant, replicated independently.

Vbeta (60) and Jbeta (13) primers were used in the PCR. The data were produced by immunoSEQ multiplex PCR, yet TCRdb's version contains in-frame clones alone and is incomplete. The table lists about 240,000 clones, around 81% of them singletons. The CDR3 runs 16 residues. Of note for this clone: The target antigen is unknown.

The TCR originated in a woman aged 60-75 years in good health and CMV-seropositive. Sample: PBMCs. The chain employs TRBV21-1 and TRBJ2-7; the table calls TRBD2, which could not be checked here. TRBV21-1 is a pseudogene segment. The CDR3 DNA reads TGTGCCAGCAGGGGTAGGGGACTAGCGGGTTGGTACGAGCAGTACTTC. This sequence encodes CASRGRGLAGWYEQYF.